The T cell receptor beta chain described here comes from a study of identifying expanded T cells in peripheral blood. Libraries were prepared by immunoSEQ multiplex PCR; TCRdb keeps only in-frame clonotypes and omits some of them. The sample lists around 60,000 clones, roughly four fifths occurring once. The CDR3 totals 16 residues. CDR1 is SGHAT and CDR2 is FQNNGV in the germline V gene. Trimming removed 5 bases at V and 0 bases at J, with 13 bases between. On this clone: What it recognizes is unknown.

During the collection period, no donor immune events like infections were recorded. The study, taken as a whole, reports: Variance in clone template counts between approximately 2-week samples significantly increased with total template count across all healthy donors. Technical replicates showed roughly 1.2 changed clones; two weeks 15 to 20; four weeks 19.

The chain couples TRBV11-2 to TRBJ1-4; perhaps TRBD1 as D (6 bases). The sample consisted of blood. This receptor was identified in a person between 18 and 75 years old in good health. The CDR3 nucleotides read TGTGCCAGCAGCCTCGGACAGCAGTCAACTAATGAAAAACTGTTTTTT. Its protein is CASSLGQQSTNEKLFF.